What follows describes a single T cell receptor beta chain. Antigen specificity is unknown. V shed 0 bases and J 0 bases; nucleotides not matched to a gene: 4. CDR3 size: 16 residues. Germline lookup yields CDR1 GTSNPN and CDR2 SVGIG (reference sequence). Researchers ran the PCR with 60 Vbeta and 13 Jbeta primers. Only in-frame clones appear in the TCRdb table, and some are missing; sequencing was by immunoSEQ multiplex PCR. The table includes 95,000 to 150,000 clones, about three quarters detected once. These data belong to a study of cytomegalovirus exposure and HLA in healthy donors. Study results and caveats: The study put 150 or so TCR beta chains on its list as cytomegalovirus-associated. The authors considered a cluster of highly shared sequence variants likely to be a sequencing artifact. In a later analysis, DRB1 alleles had the most associated TCRs; HLA-C alleles the fewest.

The sequence was obtained from a young man in good health and CMV-seronegative. The V and J genes are TRBV30 and TRBJ2-7, with 11 nucleotides matching TRBD2. Specimen: PBMCs. CDR3 sequence reads: CAWSVTGLAVSYEQYF. The CDR3 DNA reads TGTGCCTGGAGTGTAACGGGACTAGCGGTCTCCTACGAGCAGTACTTC.